This T cell receptor beta chain came from a study of blood T cell repertoires in COVID-19. Background on the study: Donors in the United States, Italy and Spain gave samples during acute or convalescent COVID-19. T cells, B-cell-depleted T cells, or PBMCs supplied cDNA or gDNA.

Concerning this clone itself: A junction end diverges from the germline sequence, so it may reflect a read error.

Germline CDR1 SGDLS, CDR2 YYNGEE. CDR3 size: 18 residues. Followed over time, Seattle patients had been enrolled while infection was active. Sequencing was performed with immunoSEQ multiplex PCR; in TCRdb, only in-frame clones are kept and a portion is missing. This table has tens of thousands of clones, roughly 93% appearing once. The chain links TRBV9 to TRBJ2-2, with TRBD2 identical over 10 bases. Source material: peripheral blood. This clonotype was obtained from a woman between 70 and 85 years old with COVID-19, enrolled during active disease. As DNA, the CDR3 is TGTGTCAGCAGCCCCCGTGGGGGACTAGCGACGAACACCGGGGAGCTGTTTTTT. Protein product: CVSSPRGGLATNTGELFF.